The TCR beta chain described here comes from a study of human T cells and chemical hapten exposure. Findings and limits, study-wide: Those TCRs sitting above 1 in 1000 frequency stayed the same with DPC sensitization.

TCRdb fed the RACE reads into MiXCR, producing one record per CDR3 protein. Of 80,000 to 100,000 distinct CDR3 sequences listed, about 28% are singletons. Time point meaning: patch test 3, about 24 weeks after DPC sensitization. Treatment of the sample: therapeutic diphenylcyclopropenone sensitization with weekly scalp DPC. Comment on this clonotype: As yet, its antigen is unknown.

This CDR3 contains 15 residues. Germline V gene sequence: CDR1 SNHLY, CDR2 FYNNEI. Trimming took off 1 base at V and 5 bases at J, with 13 bases between the two ends. The sequences come from whole blood, collected in connection with sensitization to the hapten diphenylcyclopropenone (DPC). This sequence originates from a man aged 40-50 years with alopecia areata. Some clones in this sample may be carry-over from other donors' samples. The rearrangement links TRBV2 to TRBJ2-3; D not certain. CDR3 residues: CASSEGTLYGDTQYF. CDR3 in DNA: TGTGCCAGCAGTGAAGGAACACTTTACGGAGATACGCAGTATTTT.